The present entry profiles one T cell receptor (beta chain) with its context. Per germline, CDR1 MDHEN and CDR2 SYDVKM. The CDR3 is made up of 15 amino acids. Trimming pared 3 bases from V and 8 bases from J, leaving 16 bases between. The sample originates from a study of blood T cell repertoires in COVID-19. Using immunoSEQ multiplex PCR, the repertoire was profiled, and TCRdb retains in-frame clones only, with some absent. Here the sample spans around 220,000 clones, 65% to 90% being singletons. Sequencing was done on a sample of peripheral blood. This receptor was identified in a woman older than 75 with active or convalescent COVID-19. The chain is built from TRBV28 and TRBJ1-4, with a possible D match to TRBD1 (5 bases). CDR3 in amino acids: CASSFVGGKREKLFF. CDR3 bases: TGTGCCAGCAGTTTCGTCGGGGGGAAGAGGGAAAAACTGTTTTTT.